The subject of this entry is one T cell receptor (beta chain). Its antigen has not been determined. No per-base quality is available; no much larger clone lies one base away. Adults were given seasonal inactivated influenza vaccine (Fluvarix), and sorted blood CD4 subsets were followed by TCRB sequencing before and after vaccination. Subjects were considered eligible if community-dwelling and if influenza vaccine had not been received in the prior 6 months. Influenza vaccine contraindications, substance abuse, HIV/AIDS, active malignancy, immunomodulatory medication and active illness such as respiratory infection were included among the exclusion criteria. At each time point, somewhere between about 40 and 110 mL of blood was taken. Either Ficoll-Paque PLUS or SepMate separation was used to isolate PBMC. As a non-Tfh comparison subset, CXCR5- memory CD4 T cells were sorted. Before DNA was extracted, the cell subsets were sorted from PBMC using a BD FACS Aria.

The library was built by means of the immunoSEQ multiplex PCR assay. Adaptive Biotechnologies handled the TCRB amplification, library preparation, sequencing and preliminary bioinformatics at Survey level resolution. Under the source paper's analysis protocol: Clonality was computed in R as 1 minus normalized Shannon entropy; the Gini index was calculated with the R package ineq. To get the overlap score, the summed counts of shared sequences were divided by the total counts of all sequences in both of the compared samples. The significance of shared clonotypes was tested with Fisher's exact test, assuming a theoretical repertoire of 10^7 TCRB sequences. TCRdb carries this immuneACCESS record with in-frame sequences only. Its versions omit some clonotypes, under half of them owing to an unresolved V gene in the studies checked, with the rest unexplained. V and J calls and clone size are copied from that table; D and trimming were computed from the DNA. The sample table contains 10,000 or so clones; only one count was recorded for 70% to 85% of them. The top ten constitute 0.87% of the sample.

CDR1 SNHLY and CDR2 FYNNEI were looked up in the germline V gene. The CDR3 runs 12 residues from the cysteine to the phenylalanine. Just the 36-base CDR3 DNA is kept, in frame starting at base 1. Trimming removed 8 bases from V and 2 bases from J; the gene matches leave 2 bases unexplained. This entry is derived from a study of follicular helper T cells after annual influenza vaccination (dated by TCRdb to 2016 to 2017). Describing the broader study: Blood was collected on days 0, 7 and 28 after each seasonal influenza vaccination. To study recall of cTfh clones, some subjects were followed across successive annual vaccinations spanning the 2013-2014, 2014-2015 and 2015-2016 seasons. One week after vaccination, a second recruited cohort of about eleven subjects (Table S1) displayed a similar ICOS+CD38+ cTfh response. Multi-year samples were available from six subjects, with four subjects covering two vaccination seasons and two subjects covering three seasons. Samples from 2013-2014 were cryopreserved, whereas samples from about 2015 were processed immediately after collection.

Overall results and qualifications from the work: Day 7 ICOS+CD38+ clones were most often found later in ICOS-CD38- cTfh, suggesting that subset may serve as a memory reservoir. A recurrent oligoclonal ICOS+CD38+ cTfh response containing tetramer and AIM influenza-specific clonotypes was recalled by successive annual vaccinations. Rare clonotypes could not be sampled because productive TCRB sequences were recovered from only roughly 9-20% of the analyzed cells. ICOS+CD38+ cTfh clonality correlated with the frequency of that population, and its change correlated with the change in circulating plasmablast frequency. Undersampling of the much larger non-cTfh compartments could not be excluded when assessing influenza clone enrichment.

Source: CXCR5- memory CD4+ T cells sorted from blood, taken 6 weeks after influenza vaccination. According to the study, the label for this sample's cell subset or site signals: CXCR5- memory CD4 T cells. The sequence was collected from an adult who received the influenza vaccine. The receptor chain draws on TRBV2 and TRBJ2-5; 7 central nucleotides agree with TRBD2. CDR3 reads: CASGREQETQYF. The DNA sequence is given as TGTGCCAGCGGGCGGGAGCAAGAGACCCAGTACTTC.